The 8 T cell receptor beta chains below all came from one sample that was sequenced in a study of radiotherapy plus CTLA-4 blockade in lung cancer. Assay used: immunoSEQ multiplex PCR; TCRdb lists only in-frame clones, some missing. The sample lists roughly 120,000 clones; about four fifths were seen once. The source was peripheral blood, collected from a patient treated with radiotherapy plus ipilimumab. The receptor set was obtained from a human donor with non-small cell lung cancer who had a partial response to radiotherapy plus ipilimumab.

This rearrangement joins TRBV19 to TRBJ1-2; D is unclear. CDR3 length: 14 amino acids. The germline gives CDR1 LNHDA, CDR2 SQIVND (reference sequence). The V and J ends lost 3 bases and 6 bases respectively, with 14 bases between them. The CDR3 DNA sequence: TGTGCCAGTAGTATGGGCCAGCTCATCCATGGCTACACCTTC. It codes for CASSMGQLIHGYTF.

V gene TRBV27 combines with J gene TRBJ2-3; 14 positions agree with TRBD2. The CDR3 sequence is 17 residues long. V was pared by 6 bases and J by 4 bases, with 9 bases of the junction left unmatched. The germline V gene encodes CDR1 MNHEY and CDR2 SMNVEV (reference sequence). The CDR3 loop reads CASSLGGLAGAADTQYF. The CDR3 DNA reads TGTGCCAGCAGCCTTGGGGGACTAGCGGGAGCGGCAGATACGCAGTATTTT.

For the CDR3, the DNA is TGCGCCAGCAGCTGGGACAGGGGGCGAGGAAACACCATATATTTT. Its protein is CASSWDRGRGNTIYF. The chain combines TRBV5-1 with TRBJ1-3; 12 nucleotides match TRBD1. After removal of 3 bases from V and 4 bases from J, the junction contained 2 bases not matched to a gene. In germline, CDR1 is SGHRS, CDR2 YFSETQ. The CDR3 runs 15 residues.

This chain uses TRBV6-5 with TRBJ2-7, with D possibly matching TRBD1 (5 bases). The CDR3 is 14 residues long. Germline CDR1 and CDR2: MNHEY and SVGAGI. The V end was cut by 5 bases, the J end by 6 bases, with 17 bases between. CDR3 residues: CASSPRAGPIEQYF. For the CDR3, the DNA is TGTGCCAGCAGTCCCCGGGCAGGGCCAATCGAGCAGTACTTC.

CDR3 residues: CASSVNGQSSGNTIYF. The CDR3 nucleotides are TGCGCCAGCAGCGTGAATGGACAGAGCTCTGGAAACACCATATATTTT. This chain links TRBV4-1 with TRBJ1-3; a weak D match, TRBD1 (6 bases). V lost 5 bases to trimming and J lost 0 bases, with 14 bases between them. This CDR3 has 16 residues. Germline CDR1 MGHRA, CDR2 YSYEKL.

The V and J genes are TRBV7-2 and TRBJ2-1; D is unclear. Per the germline V gene, CDR1 is SGHTA and CDR2 is FQGNSA. The CDR3 length is 14 residues. V lost 2 bases to trimming and J lost 4 bases, with 9 bases between them. This CDR3 is CASSLTDPYNEQFF. For the CDR3, the DNA is TGTGCCAGCAGCTTAACAGATCCTTACAATGAGCAGTTCTTC.

This clone occurred a few times. The chain links TRBV6-1 to TRBJ2-7; perhaps TRBD1 as D (5 bases). Germline assignment: CDR1 MNHNS and CDR2 SASEGT. CDR3 length equals 13 residues. Trimming took off 9 bases at V and 5 bases at J, with 17 bases between the two ends. The CDR3 reads CASAREWGNEQYF. The CDR3 region has the DNA TGTGCCAGTGCACGAGAGTGGGGCAACGAGCAGTACTTC.

J is TRBJ2-7 and V is TRBV14, with D possibly matching TRBD2 (6 bases). CDR3 size: 13 residues. Trimming cost V 9 bases and J 6 bases, with 18 bases left between them. Germline CDR1 SGHDN, CDR2 FVKESK. CDR3: CASSGEVPSEQYF. In nucleotides, the CDR3 is TGTGCCAGTTCGGGAGAGGTCCCCAGCGAGCAGTACTTC. The whole variable domain, remainder taken from reference TRBV14 and TRBJ2-7, is EAGVTQFPSHSVIEKGQTVTLRCDPISGHDNLYWYRRVMGKEIKFLLHFVKESKQDESGMPNNRFLAERTGGTYSTLKVQPAELEDSGVYFCASSGEVPSEQYFGPGTRLTVT.